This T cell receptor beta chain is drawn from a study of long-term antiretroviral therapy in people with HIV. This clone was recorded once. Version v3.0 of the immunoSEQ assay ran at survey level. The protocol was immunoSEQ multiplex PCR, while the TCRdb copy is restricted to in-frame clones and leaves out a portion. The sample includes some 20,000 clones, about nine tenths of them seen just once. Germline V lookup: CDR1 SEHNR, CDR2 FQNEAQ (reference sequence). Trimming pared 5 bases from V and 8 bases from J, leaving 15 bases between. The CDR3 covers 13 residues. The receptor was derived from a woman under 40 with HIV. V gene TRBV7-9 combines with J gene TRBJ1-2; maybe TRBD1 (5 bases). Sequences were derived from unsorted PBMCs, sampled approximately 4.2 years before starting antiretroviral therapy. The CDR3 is CASSRQGLRGYTF. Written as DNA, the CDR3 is TGTGCCAGCAGCCGCCAGGGTTTGCGGGGCTACACCTTC.